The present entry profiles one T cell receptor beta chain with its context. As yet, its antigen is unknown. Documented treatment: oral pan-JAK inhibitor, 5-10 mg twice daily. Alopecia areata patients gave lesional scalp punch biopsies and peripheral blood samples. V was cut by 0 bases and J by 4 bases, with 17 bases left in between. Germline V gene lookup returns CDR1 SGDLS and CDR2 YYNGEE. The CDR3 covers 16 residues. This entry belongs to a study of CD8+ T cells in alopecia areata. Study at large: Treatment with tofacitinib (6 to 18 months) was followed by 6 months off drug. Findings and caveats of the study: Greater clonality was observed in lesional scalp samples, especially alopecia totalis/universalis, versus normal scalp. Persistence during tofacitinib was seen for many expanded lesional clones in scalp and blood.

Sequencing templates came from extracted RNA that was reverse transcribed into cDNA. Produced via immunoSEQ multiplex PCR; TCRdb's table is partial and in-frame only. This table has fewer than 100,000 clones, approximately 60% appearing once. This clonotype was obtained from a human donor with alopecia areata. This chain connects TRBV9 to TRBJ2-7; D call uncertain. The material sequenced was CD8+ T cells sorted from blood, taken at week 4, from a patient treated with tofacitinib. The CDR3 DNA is TGTGCCAGCAGCGTAGATGACGAAGCCCCGCGGTACGAGCAGTACTTC. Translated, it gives CASSVDDEAPRYEQYF.